This T cell receptor beta chain was sequenced during a study of vaccination and CD4 T cells after COVID-19 (dated by TCRdb to 2022 to 2024). For context, the study as a whole: Convalescent patients had a positive SARS-CoV-2 result on nasal swab PCR, and of these patients, some 10 had mild disease and one had severe disease. Six males and four females were included in the convalescent cohort, with two Hispanic individuals, seven Caucasians, two Asians and one multiracial person represented. Each participant got two doses of either the Pfizer-BioNTech BNT162b2 vaccine (n=8) or the Moderna mRNA-1273 vaccine (n=2). Post-COVID blood samples were collected from convalescent patients a median of roughly 100 days after diagnosis, with a range of about 35 to 170 days. Post-vaccine blood samples were taken a median of about 70 days after the second vaccine dose, with a range of 14 to 241 days. A few convalescent patients were sampled both early after vaccination (day 14) and late after vaccination (days 161 to 241). Culture stimuli were overlapping spike peptide pools from SARS-CoV-2 and from the common cold coronaviruses HCoV-NL63, HCoV-OC43 and HCoV-229E. Control cultures used a CEFX viral epitope pool as positive control, an HIV-1 Nef peptide pool as negative control, or no peptide. In nine to eleven COVID-19 convalescent patients and a handful of infection-naive healthy vaccine recipients, researchers compared the spike-specific CD4+ TCR repertoire from before mRNA vaccination with the repertoire from after. Broad study findings and their caveats: Of the vaccine-specific clones found in convalescent patients, nearly all (304 of 307) were mono-reactive for SARS-CoV-2 spike instead of being cross-reactive with common cold coronaviruses. The median count of SARS-CoV-2-reactive clonotypes went up from some 23 after infection to 38 after vaccination, although the change was not significant. Among convalescent patients, a median about 86% of the SARS-CoV-2-reactive clones seen after vaccination appeared only after vaccination, which suggests priming specific to the vaccine. Only a relatively small number of convalescent patients were included in the study, and early timepoints following natural infection were not analyzed.

Library generation was performed with PCR. DNA from cultured CD4+ T cells underwent TCR sequencing with the Oncomine TCR Beta short-read assay at the Johns Hopkins FTIC core. The QIAamp micro DNA kit was used to extract genomic DNA from the cultured CD4+ T cells. Oncomine TCR Beta libraries from cultured CD4+ T cells were pooled using unique dual indexes and sequenced on an Illumina iSeq 100. For the original study's pipeline: Non-productive sequences were removed, and CDR3s not starting with C, not ending with F or W, or shorter than 7 amino acids were discarded. Antigen-specific clonotypes were identified using the MANAFEST web application through comparison of peptide-stimulated wells with reference and other culture wells. To be called positive, a clone needed an FDR below 0.05, an odds ratio above 5, and a productive frequency above 0.1% in at least two of three replicate wells. A clonotype was classed as cross-reactive if the clonotype showed significant expansion both in SARS-CoV-2 spike wells and in at least one common cold coronavirus spike condition. Similarity between CDR3 sequences was evaluated in R version 3.6.1 using Levenshtein distances (stringdist) and unrooted phylogenetic trees (ape). TCRdb ran its own pipeline on the public reads, namely fastp trimming at Q25 and MiXCR clone calling, and kept in-frame beta chains. When rows share a CDR3 protein, they turn into one entry using the most common DNA and genes. Here the V and J calls rest on TCRdb's processing, not on the authors' analysis. Counted in this sample were over 20,000 distinct CDR3 sequences; 30% to 45% of them appeared once. About 3% of the sample is taken by the ten largest.

On this clonotype: What this receptor recognizes is not known. The input lacks base qualities; no much larger clone sits a single base away.

The time point label for this specimen denotes: late sampling 161 to 241 days after vaccination in a few convalescent patients. The sample's treatment or condition, from its label and the paper: approximately 9-day PBMC culture with coronavirus spike peptide pools or control peptides (ViraFEST assay). The study used the ViraFEST assay, which expanded antigen-specific T cells with peptide pools and then identified expanded clonotypes by TCR sequencing. Positive SARS-CoV-2 PCR tests in the convalescent patients dated from March to December 2020, before Alpha, Beta and Delta variants emerged in the United States. Each well held approximately 2 million PBMCs cultured in IMDM containing about 5% human AB serum and approximately 10 IU/ml IL-2, with about 10 ug/ml peptide pools added. Half of the culture medium was replaced with fresh IL-2-containing medium on days 3 and 7. After less than 12 days of culture, CD4+ T cells were isolated by negative selection using the EasySep CD4+ T cell isolation kit. Ficoll-Paque Plus gradient centrifugation was used to isolate PBMCs from whole blood, and the isolated PBMCs were then either used fresh or cryopreserved at -140C. Triplicate wells were generally used for each culture condition.

From the cysteine up to the phenylalanine, the CDR3 has a length of 15 residues. The kept DNA is CDR3 alone, 45 bases in frame from the first base. The CDR1 and CDR2 encoded by the germline V gene are MDHEN and SYDVKM. The junction shows trimming of 5 bases on V and 5 bases on J, plus 16 bases between the germline ends. The TCR comes from a human donor who had recovered from COVID-19. Specimen: CD4+ T cells from blood, cultured in vitro, collected about 7 months after SARS-CoV-2 vaccination. The chain employs TRBV28 and TRBJ1-5, and the D gene may be TRBD1, 5 bases matching. The DNA sequence reads TGTGCCAGCAGTAACCCGGGACTCAGGGATCAGCCCCAGCATTTT. Its translation reads: CASSNPGLRDQPQHF. Outside the CDR3, residues come from the reference TRBV28 and TRBJ1-5 proteins, so the full variable domain is: DVKVTQSSRYLVKRTGEKVFLECVQDMDHENMFWYRQDPGLGLRLIYFSYDVKMKEKGDIPEGYSVSREKKERFSLILESASTNQTSMYLCASSNPGLRDQPQHFGDGTRLSIL.